This section outlines one T cell receptor (beta chain) sequence together with its context. What it binds is not known. There are 17 residues in the CDR3. The V and J ends lost 1 base and 2 bases, in that order; junction bases with no gene match: 5. From germline, CDR1 is SSHAT and CDR2 FNYEAQ (reference sequence). The data were taken from a study of OX40 agonist ivuxolimab in advanced cancers. Profiled with immunoSEQ multiplex PCR; TCRdb holds only in-frame clones, not every one. The sample contains some 83,000 clones, 65% to 90% of which appear only once. Findings and limits, study-wide: With doses of 0.1 to 3.0 mg/kg, CD4+ and CD8+ blood T cells had undergone clonal expansion by week 6.

This receptor was obtained from an adult with an advanced solid tumor such as melanoma, head and neck, liver or kidney cancer. The V and J genes are TRBV7-7 and TRBJ2-2; 9 nucleotides align to TRBD2. The sample was CD4+ or CD8+ T cells sorted from blood, taken in a trial of the OX40 agonist ivuxolimab. The CDR3 spells CASSLGLSGGNTGELFF. The CDR3 DNA reads as TGTGCCAGCAGCTTAGGGCTTAGCGGGGGAAACACCGGGGAGCTGTTTTTT.